These 9 T cell receptor beta chains came from one sample sequenced in a study of blood T cell repertoires in COVID-19. This table comes from immunoSEQ multiplex PCR, and its TCRdb copy is limited to in-frame clones, with some not included. The data show about 240,000 clones, around 90% seen once. The specimen was peripheral blood. These receptors originate from a man between 60 and 70 years old who had recovered from COVID-19.

The chain is built from TRBV3-1 (or the pseudogene TRBV3-2) and TRBJ2-3, with 10 bases fitting TRBD2. V was pared by 4 bases and J by 1 base, with 5 bases of the junction left unmatched. The CDR3 has 16 residues. Germline V CDR1 and CDR2: LGHDT, YNNKEL (reference sequence). The CDR3 loop reads CASSPSGGARTDTQYF. The CDR3 DNA reads as TGTGCCAGCAGCCCCAGCGGGGGGGCACGCACAGATACGCAGTATTTT.

The DNA of the CDR3 is TGTGCCAGCAGCTTGACCAAAACATATGGCTACACCTTC. It yields the protein CASSLTKTYGYTF. V and J are TRBV5-4 and TRBJ1-2; D is unresolved. Trimming cost V 1 base and J 5 bases, with 9 bases left between them. The germline V gene has CDR1 SGHNT and CDR2 YYREEE (reference sequence). This CDR3 region has 13 residues. Combining the CDR3 with reference TRBV5-4 and TRBJ1-2 gives the whole variable domain ETGVTQSPTHLIKTRGQQVTLRCSSQSGHNTVSWYQQALGQGPQFIFQYYREEENGRGNFPPRFSGLQFPNYSSELNVNALELDDSALYLCASSLTKTYGYTFGSGTRLTVV.

V and J are TRBV10-1 and TRBJ1-2, with 9 bases identical to TRBD1. Trimming took 6 bases from V and 4 from J; bases not matched to a gene: 15. The CDR3 spans 17 residues. CDR1 WNHNN and CDR2 SYGVQD come from the germline V gene (reference sequence). CDR3 nucleotides: TGCGCCAGCAGCGTTACAACAAGGGACAGGGATCTCTATGGCTACACCTTC. Its translation is CASSVTTRDRDLYGYTF.

The V gene is TRBV2, the J gene TRBJ2-4, with no clear D. Trimming took off 3 bases at V and 1 base at J, with 7 bases between the two ends. The CDR3 loop spans 14 amino acids. Germline V gene sequence: CDR1 SNHLY, CDR2 FYNNEI. CDR3 DNA: TGTGCCAGCAGTGACAGGTTTGCCAAAAACATTCAGTACTTC. It is translated as CASSDRFAKNIQYF.

V and J are TRBV6-6 and TRBJ2-2; 7 bases agree with TRBD2. The V gene's germline CDR1 is MNHNY and CDR2 SVGAGI (reference sequence). The CDR3 contains 16 residues. The ends lost 5 bases at V and 6 bases at J; junction bases unmatched: 12. The CDR3 DNA reads as TGTGCCAGCAGTCGAGCGGGACCTGAGGGTGCCGGGGAGCTGTTTTTT. Its protein product is CASSRAGPEGAGELFF.

This chain uses TRBV7-8 with TRBJ1-6; D may be TRBD1 (6 bases). The CDR3 sequence is 15 residues long. Germline lookup yields CDR1 SGHVS and CDR2 FQNEAQ. The V end lost 1 base, the J end lost 9 bases, and 13 bases lay between the germline ends. CDR3 sequence reads: CASSLVQGVGSPLHF. CDR3 nucleotides: TGTGCCAGCAGCTTAGTACAGGGAGTTGGTTCACCCCTCCACTTT.

CDR3 nucleotides: TGCGCCAGCAGCCGTACAGGAGAAGGAGACTATGGCTACACCTTC. This sequence encodes CASSRTGEGDYGYTF. The chain couples TRBV5-1 to TRBJ1-2; the D gene is possibly TRBD1 (5 bases). Germline lookup yields CDR1 SGHRS and CDR2 YFSETQ. This CDR3 region has 15 residues. Trimming left V 4 bases short and J 3 bases short, with 16 bases between.

The chain recombines TRBV6-5 with TRBJ1-3; D not certain. This CDR3 spans 14 amino acids. The germline V gene has CDR1 MNHEY and CDR2 SVGAGI. Trimming pared 6 bases from V and 0 bases from J, leaving 9 bases between. The CDR3 here is CASRAPSSGNTIYF. CDR3 nucleotide sequence: TGTGCCAGCAGAGCCCCGAGCTCTGGAAACACCATATATTTT.

V gene TRBV5-8 combines with J gene TRBJ2-4; D is unresolved. The CDR3 totals 15 residues. CDR1 and CDR2 (germline): SGHTS, YDEGEE. V lost 0 bases, J lost 6 bases, and 13 bases lay in between. CDR3 nucleotides: TGTGCCAGCAGCTTGGTGCGGCAGACGCGAAACATTCAGTACTTC. This codes for CASSLVRQTRNIQYF.